This T cell receptor beta chain was identified in a study of IL-17A CD8 T cells in psoriatic arthritis synovium. In the study overall: The study aimed to define the phenotype, molecular profile and function of synovial IL-17A+CD8+ T cells in psoriatic arthritis pathogenesis.

As regards this clone: Its recognized antigen is unknown. No qualities accompany the bases; no much larger clone lies one base away.

Synovial fluid effusions were aspirated from actively inflamed joints of psoriatic arthritis patients. Memory CD8+ T cells in synovial fluid were sorted patient by patient into Tc17 (IL-17A+) cells, bulk memory cells and Tc1 (IL-17A-IFNgamma+) cells in order to compare their TCR repertoires. The psoriatic arthritis patients fulfilled the Classification of Psoriatic Arthritis Study Group (CASPAR) criteria. Bulk memory CD8+ T cells were sorted as CD45RA-CD27+/- plus CD45RA+CD27- cells. A few patients with psoriatic arthritis provided sorted synovial fluid CD8+ T cell subsets that underwent TCRbeta sequencing. Synovial fluid mononuclear cells were isolated using Lymphoprep and were cryopreserved in liquid nitrogen prior to use. The medium used for cryopreservation was made up of around 50% fetal calf serum and about 10% dimethyl sulfoxide. What the work shows at the level of the full study, not this receptor alone: TCR sequencing covered only a few patients, which the authors acknowledged as a limited sample size. Although some individual clones took up over 4% of the repertoire, most synovial CD8+ subsets stayed polyclonal. Because no psoriatic arthritis synovial tissue samples were available, cells were taken from synovial fluid instead of synovial tissue.

The CDR3 spans 14 residues, from the cysteine through the phenylalanine. Left in the record is the CDR3 DNA by itself, 42 bases read in frame from the first base. Looking up the germline V gene (reference sequence) yields CDR1 MNHEY and CDR2 SMNVEV. Trimming removed 2 bases from V and 1 base from J, leaving 8 bases between the germline ends. DNA was extracted (Qiagen), and TCRbeta V-D-J rearrangements were subjected to bias-controlled amplification followed by high-throughput sequencing (immunoSEQ; Adaptive Biotech). In the original analysis: The immunoSEQ Analyzer platform was used for sequence-level analysis of productive sequences. Clonality was calculated as 1 minus Pielou's evenness, with values from 0 (highly polyclonal) to 1 (monoclonal). Repertoire overlap between subsets was quantified with the Morisita index, from 0 (no similarity) to 1 (complete similarity). TCRdb retrieved this table from immuneACCESS and kept in-frame rearrangements only. Not all clones are present; in checked studies, unresolved V genes account for under half, and no reason is known for the remainder. V, J and clone size are those of that table, while D and trimming were read from the DNA. This sample is represented by 2,000 to 3,000 clones; roughly 72% of them were singletons. Together, the top ten hold roughly 13% of the sample.

This chain joins TRBV27 to TRBJ1-2; the D gene is not confidently resolved. The TCR comes from a human donor with psoriatic arthritis. The sample taken for sequencing was memory CD8+ T cells from synovial fluid. In the paper's terms, the cell subset or site label means: bulk memory CD8+ T cells (CD45RA-CD27+/- and CD45RA+CD27-). CDR3 region: CASSLRAFNYGYTF. The DNA is TGTGCCAGCAGTTTAAGGGCCTTTAACTATGGCTACACCTTC.